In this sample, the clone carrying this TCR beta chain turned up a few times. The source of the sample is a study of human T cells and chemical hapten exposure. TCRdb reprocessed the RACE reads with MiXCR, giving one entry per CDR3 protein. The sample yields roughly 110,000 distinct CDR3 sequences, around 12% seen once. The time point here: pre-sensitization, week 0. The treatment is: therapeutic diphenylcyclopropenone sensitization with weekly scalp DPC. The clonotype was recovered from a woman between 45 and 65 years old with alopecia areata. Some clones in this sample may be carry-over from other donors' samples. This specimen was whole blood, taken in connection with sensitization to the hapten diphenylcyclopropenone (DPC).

As DNA, the CDR3 is TGTGCCAGTAGTTCCTTGGGACTAGCAGGCACAGATACGCAGTATTTT. Translation: CASSSLGLAGTDTQYF. The chain joins TRBV19 to TRBJ2-3; 9 bases are shared with TRBD2. CDR1 and CDR2 from the germline V gene are LNHDA and SQIVND (reference sequence). The V segment lost 5 bases and the J segment 1 base; nucleotides outside the gene matches: 7. CDR3 length equals 16 residues. Together with reference TRBV19 and TRBJ2-3, the CDR3 gives the full variable domain: DGGITQSPKYLFRKEGQNVTLSCEQNLNHDAMYWYRQDPGQGLRLIYYSQIVNDFQKGDIAEGYSVSREKKESFPLTVTSAQKNPTAFYLCASSSLGLAGTDTQYFGPGTRLTVL.